The 25 T cell receptor beta chains below were found in one sample sequenced in a study of T and B cells in COVID-19 patients. Multiplex PCR with BIOMED2 TRB-A/B primer pools amplified TRB rearrangements. MiXCR, applied by TCRdb to the multiplex PCR reads, yields one record per CDR3 protein. The sample lists some 15,000 distinct CDR3 sequences, under 35% occurring once. From blood, about 240-550 ng of genomic DNA served as TRB template. The sequenced sample consisted of blood. The receptors originated from a human donor who had recovered from COVID-19.

This chain joins TRBV11-1 and TRBJ2-4; 9 bases match TRBD2. Germline CDR1 reads SGHAT; CDR2 reads FQDESV (reference sequence). Trimming took 10 bases from V and 7 from J; bases not matched to a gene: 14. CDR3 length: 15 amino acids. This chain's CDR3 is CATQMSGGRGNIQYF. The CDR3 coding sequence is TGTGCCACCCAAATGAGCGGGGGGCGGGGGAACATTCAGTACTTC.

The chain is built from TRBV7-9 and TRBJ2-7; 9 nucleotides agree with TRBD1. Germline V lookup: CDR1 SEHNR, CDR2 FQNEAQ (reference sequence). V shed 1 base and J 7 bases; nucleotides not matched to a gene: 5. The CDR3 totals 14 residues. CDR3 nucleotides: TGTGCCAGCAGCTTAGGGACAGGGGTTGAAGAGCAGTACTTC. Translating it yields CASSLGTGVEEQYF.

In its sample, this clonotype was seen a few times. This chain connects TRBV5-4 to TRBJ2-7; 8 nucleotides agree with TRBD1. With 0 bases clipped from V and 3 bases from J, the junction kept 2 bases outside the gene matches. CDR3 size: 14 residues. Germline lookup yields CDR1 SGHNT and CDR2 YYREEE (reference sequence). CDR3 bases: TGTGCCAGCAGCTTGGGACAGGGGAGCTACGAGCAGTACTTC. It is translated as CASSLGQGSYEQYF.

This chain links TRBV18 with TRBJ1-2, with 7 bases identical to TRBD1. V lost 5 bases to trimming and J lost 2 bases; unmatched junction nucleotides: 8. Germline CDR1 KGHSH, CDR2 LQKENI. The CDR3 is 15 amino acids. Here the CDR3 DNA reads TGTGCCAGCTCAGCCACAGGGGCTACAAACTATGGCTACACCTTC. Protein sequence: CASSATGATNYGYTF.

This clonotype was counted only a few times. The J gene is TRBJ1-5, the V gene TRBV6-6, with 8 bases that match TRBD1. The V gene end was trimmed by 5 bases and the J gene end by 2 bases; junction bases not matched to a gene: 2. The germline gives CDR1 MNHNY, CDR2 SVGAGI (reference sequence). CDR3 length equals 14 residues. CDR3 residues: CASSGGQGNQPQHF. The DNA for the CDR3 is TGTGCCAGCAGTGGGGGACAGGGCAATCAGCCCCAGCATTTT.

Only a few counts were recorded for this clonotype. The CDR3 DNA reads TGTGCCAGCAGCTTAGCGCAGGGGCGGCTAGAGACCCAGTACTTC. It translates to CASSLAQGRLETQYF. The chain recombines TRBV7-9 with TRBJ2-5; D perhaps matches TRBD1 (6 bases). V lost 0 bases, J lost 4 bases, and 12 bases lay in between. In germline, CDR1 is SEHNR, CDR2 FQNEAQ (reference sequence). The CDR3 sequence is 15 residues long.

The rearrangement uses TRBV29-1 and TRBJ2-3, with TRBD2 matching over 14 bases. The length of the CDR3 is 16 residues. The V gene's germline CDR1 is SQVTM and CDR2 ANQGSEA. With V trimmed by 7 bases and J by 4 bases, 10 bases remained unmatched. The CDR3 sequence is CSASGTSGRSADTQYF. Here the CDR3 DNA reads TGCAGCGCCTCCGGGACTAGCGGGAGAAGCGCAGATACGCAGTATTTT.

The chain uses TRBV5-5 and TRBJ2-7; TRBD1 matches at 9 bases. This CDR3 is built from 16 residues. J gave up 5 bases and V 0 bases, and 9 bases lay outside the gene matches. Germline CDR1 is SGHKS and CDR2 is YYEKEE (reference sequence). Here the CDR3 DNA reads TGTGCCAGCAGCTTGGCCGTTGGGACAGGGCCCAACGAGCAGTACTTC. Protein: CASSLAVGTGPNEQYF. The full variable domain, in which reference TRBV5-5 and TRBJ2-7 provide the parts outside the CDR3, is DAGVTQSPTHLIKTRGQQVTLRCSPISGHKSVSWYQQVLGQGPQFIFQYYEKEERGRGNFPDRFSARQFPNYSSELNVNALLLGDSALYLCASSLAVGTGPNEQYFGPGTRLTVT.

By share, this clonotype ranks as medium-sized (0.01 to 0.1%). The chain uses TRBV29-1 and TRBJ2-3, with D hard to call. The CDR3 contains 11 residues. Between the trimmed V and J ends, which lost 7 bases and 2 bases, there was a span of 7 bases. CDR1 and CDR2 (germline): SQVTM, ANQGSEA. The DNA of the CDR3 is TGCAGCGCGGTCCTCACAGATACGCAGTATTTT. Translated, it gives CSAVLTDTQYF.

Judged by abundance, this clonotype is medium-sized. The chain uses TRBV29-1 and TRBJ2-2; D unresolved. This CDR3 is built from 16 residues. V was shortened by 5 bases and J by 2 bases, with 18 bases between the two germline ends. Germline V gives CDR1 SQVTM, CDR2 ANQGSEA. The CDR3: CSVRRQAAGNTGELFF. The CDR3 nucleotides are TGCAGCGTTCGAAGGCAGGCAGCCGGCAACACCGGGGAGCTGTTTTTT.

This clonotype has only a few counts. The V and J genes are TRBV27 and TRBJ1-5; 7 bases agree with TRBD1. Germline V CDR1 and CDR2: MNHEY, SMNVEV (reference sequence). The CDR3 runs 14 residues. V dropped 5 bases and J dropped 6; count of bases not matched to a gene: 7. CDR3 amino acids: CASSIGTEFQPQHF. The CDR3 DNA sequence: TGTGCCAGCAGTATAGGGACAGAATTTCAGCCCCAGCATTTT.

This clonotype has only a few counts. This sequence joins TRBV12-3 or TRBV12-4 and TRBJ1-5; D remains ambiguous. The length of the CDR3 is 12 residues. Trimming took 6 bases from V and 6 from J, leaving 9 bases between them. The CDR3: CASSWGSQPQHF. The CDR3 bases are TGTGCCAGCAGCTGGGGAAGTCAGCCCCAGCATTTT.

The rearrangement joins TRBV7-9 to TRBJ1-4, with TRBD1 matching 7 bases. This CDR3 comprises 17 residues. The J segment lost 4 bases and the V segment lost 5 bases, leaving 13 bases of the junction unmatched. From germline, CDR1 is SEHNR and CDR2 FQNEAQ (reference sequence). The CDR3 sequence is CASSPLKDRIGNEKLFF. CDR3 bases: TGTGCCAGCAGCCCACTCAAGGACAGGATCGGTAATGAAAAACTGTTTTTT.

This chain joins TRBV24-1 and TRBJ2-2; possible D gene TRBD1, 6 bases. The germline CDR1 and CDR2 sequences are KGHDR and SFDVKD. The CDR3 has 16 residues. Trimming took off 1 base at V and 2 bases at J, with 10 bases between the two ends. The CDR3 loop reads CATSDFSQGNTGELFF. For the CDR3, the DNA is TGTGCCACCAGTGATTTTTCACAGGGTAACACCGGGGAGCTGTTTTTT.

This clonotype was seen at least ten times. The V gene is TRBV19, the J gene TRBJ1-1, with unresolved D. This CDR3 spans 15 amino acids. V gave up 4 bases and J gave up 2 bases, with 14 bases separating them. Germline lookup yields CDR1 LNHDA and CDR2 SQIVND (reference sequence). For the CDR3, the DNA is TGTGCCAGTAGTACCACGGAGTTGATAAACACTGAAGCTTTCTTT. Protein: CASSTTELINTEAFF.

The V and J genes are TRBV6-5 and TRBJ1-6; TRBD1 is a possible D gene (5 bases). In germline, CDR1 is MNHEY, CDR2 SVGAGI. V dropped 4 bases and J dropped 6 bases, with 10 bases sitting between them. This CDR3 region has 14 residues. The CDR3 loop reads CASSSRGSNSPLHF. CDR3 sequence (DNA): TGTGCCAGCAGTTCTAGGGGTTCTAATTCACCCCTCCACTTT.

At least ten counts were recorded for this clonotype. The chain combines TRBV18 with TRBJ2-1; 13 positions match TRBD2. This CDR3 is 20 amino acids long. V shed 3 bases, J shed 7 bases, and the junction held 18 bases outside the gene matches. CDR1 KGHSH and CDR2 LQKENI come from the germline V gene. The CDR3 sequence is CASSPSRGLAGRGEGNEQFF. Here the CDR3 DNA reads TGTGCCAGCTCACCCTCCAGGGGACTAGCGGGAAGGGGTGAAGGAAATGAGCAGTTCTTC. The entire variable domain, with the rest obtained from reference TRBV18 and TRBJ2-1, is as follows: NAGVMQNPRHLVRRRGQEARLRCSPMKGHSHVYWYRQLPEEGLKFMVYLQKENIIDESGMPKERFSAEFPKEGPSILRIQQVVRGDSAAYFCASSPSRGLAGRGEGNEQFFGPGTRLTVL.

The gene calls are TRBV7-2 and TRBJ2-5; a weak D match, TRBD1 (6 bases). Germline loops: CDR1 SGHTA, CDR2 FQGNSA. Trimming shortened V by 5 bases and J by 0 bases, and 10 bases separated the two germline ends. The CDR3 is made up of 14 amino acids. CDR3 in DNA: TGTGCCAGCAGCCCCGGGACATACCAAGAGACCCAGTACTTC. It codes for CASSPGTYQETQYF.

This clonotype was seen a handful of times. This chain connects TRBV7-2 to TRBJ2-4; either TRBD1 or TRBD2 may supply D (6 bases each). This CDR3 comprises 16 residues. Per the germline V gene, CDR1 is SGHTA and CDR2 is FQGNSA. Deletions cut 5 bases from V and 2 bases from J, with 16 bases between. For the CDR3, the DNA is TGTGCCAGCAGCCGTACGGGGGCGCGTCCCAAAAACATTCAGTACTTC. Translating gives CASSRTGARPKNIQYF.

This clonotype is medium-sized within its sample. The rearrangement joins TRBV19 to TRBJ2-7; D is tentatively TRBD1 or TRBD2 (6 bases each). Germline V gives CDR1 LNHDA, CDR2 SQIVND (reference sequence). Trimming took 4 bases from V and 3 from J, leaving 7 bases between them. This CDR3 is built from 12 residues. The CDR3 DNA sequence: TGTGCCAGTAGTAAGGGGGGCTACGAGCAGTACTTC. Amino acid sequence: CASSKGGYEQYF.

CDR3 region: CATSRGKGYDYNQPQHF. The CDR3 nucleotides read TGTGCCACCAGCAGAGGGAAAGGATATGATTACAATCAGCCCCAGCATTTT. This sequence joins TRBV15 and TRBJ1-5; D is undetermined. Per germline, CDR1 LNHNV and CDR2 YYDKDF (reference sequence). The CDR3 is made up of 17 amino acids. The V gene lost 1 base and the J gene lost 3 bases, with 16 bases spanning the gap. The variable domain in full, completed from reference TRBV15 and TRBJ1-5, reads DAMVIQNPRYQVTQFGKPVTLSCSQTLNHNVMYWYQQKSSQAPKLLFHYYDKDFNNEADTPDNFQSRRPNTSFCFLDIRSPGLGDTAMYLCATSRGKGYDYNQPQHFGDGTRLSIL.

The chain links TRBV12-3 or TRBV12-4 to TRBJ1-1; the D is unclear. V was trimmed by 3 bases and J by 4 bases, leaving 12 bases between them. This CDR3 spans 14 amino acids. CDR3 coding DNA: TGTGCCAGCAGTTTGTTCCCAACCCCCACTGAAGCTTTCTTT. Encoded protein: CASSLFPTPTEAFF.

The chain joins TRBV11-2 to TRBJ1-4; no reliable D call. Germline lookup yields CDR1 SGHAT and CDR2 FQNNGV. This CDR3 has 12 residues. With 5 bases removed from V and 4 bases from J, the gap between germline ends came to 5 bases. The CDR3 reads CASSKVNEKLFF. The DNA for the CDR3 is TGTGCCAGCAGCAAAGTTAATGAAAAACTGTTTTTT.

This clonotype has only a few counts. The V gene is TRBV7-9, the J gene TRBJ2-2; TRBD1 might be the D (6 bases). The CDR3 covers 18 residues. CDR1 and CDR2 from the germline V gene are SEHNR and FQNEAQ (reference sequence). Deletions cut 5 bases from V and 2 bases from J, with 21 bases between. CDR3 loop: CASSLLGIPGHNTGELFF. In DNA form, the CDR3 reads TGTGCCAGCAGCCTACTTGGAATTCCGGGACACAACACCGGGGAGCTGTTTTTT.

By sample fraction, this clonotype is medium-sized. This chain links TRBV29-1 with TRBJ1-2, with 12 bases identical to TRBD1. CDR1 SQVTM and CDR2 ANQGSEA come from the germline V gene. V was pared by 7 bases and J by 4 bases, with 4 bases of the junction left unmatched. The CDR3 extends over 13 amino acids. The CDR3 DNA follows: TGCAGCGGCGGGACAGGGGGCGCCTATGGCTACACCTTC. Amino acids: CSGGTGGAYGYTF. Looking up the rest from reference TRBV29-1 and TRBJ1-2 gives the full variable domain: SAVISQKPSRDICQRGTSLTIQCQVDSQVTMMFWYRQQPGQSLTLIATANQGSEATYESGFVIDKFPISRPNLTFSTLTVSNMSPEDSSIYLCSGGTGGAYGYTFGSGTRLTVV.